This record concerns one TCR beta chain sequence. The data were taken from a study of blood T cell repertoires in COVID-19. This table comes from immunoSEQ multiplex PCR, and its TCRdb copy is limited to in-frame clones, with some not included. Of about 310,000 clones detected, 75% to 90% appear once; the ten largest clones hold around 9.5%. Germline values: CDR1 SGDLS, CDR2 YYNGEE. Trimming stripped 5 bases from V and 3 bases from J, with 15 bases between. This CDR3 has 14 amino acids. What was sequenced was PBMCs or T cells enriched from blood (not recorded which). The chain uses TRBV9 and TRBJ2-7; D is possibly TRBD1 (5 bases). The receptor comes from a woman between 40 and 50 years old who had recovered from COVID-19. Written as DNA, the CDR3 is TGTGCCAGCAGTAGGGGCAACTCCTTCTACGAGCAGTACTTC. Residues: CASSRGNSFYEQYF.